Listed below are T cell receptor beta chains from one sample, sequenced in a study of shared clonotypes between healthy human individuals. TCRdb's copy holds only in-frame clones and misses some; the assay was immunoSEQ multiplex PCR. Of 2.3 million or so clones listed, 85% to 95% are singletons. The sample taken for sequencing was naive CD4+ T cells from PBMCs. The source of these receptors is a man between 18 and 35 years old in good health. Some clones in this sample may be carry-over from other donors' samples. Both conserved end residues are part of each CDR3. D genes are given only for firm matches. Part of the rows lack a size; the others show once, few, many or a class for expanded clones.

cdr3_length	v_call	d_call	j_call	clone_size	cdr3_aa	cdr3_nt
14	TRBV2	NA	TRBJ2-1	once	CASSAGPSYNEQFF	TGTGCCAGCAGTGCTGGGCCTTCCTACAATGAGCAGTTCTTC
14	TRBV6-6	TRBD1	TRBJ1-2	NA	CASLTGTGLSGYTF	TGTGCCAGCCTCACCGGGACAGGGCTCAGTGGCTACACCTTC
14	TRBV2	NA	TRBJ2-4	NA	CASSDHGTQNIQYF	TGTGCCAGCAGTGATCACGGGACCCAAAACATTCAGTACTTC
11	TRBV18	NA	TRBJ2-5	NA	CASSGQETQYF	TGTGCCAGCTCAGGCCAAGAGACCCAGTACTTC
15	TRBV6-4	TRBD1	TRBJ1-5	few	CASGLDRGGNQPQHF	TGTGCCAGCGGTCTCGACAGGGGAGGCAATCAGCCCCAGCATTTT
16	TRBV4-2	NA	TRBJ1-6	NA	CASSPREGVDASPLHF	TGTGCCAGCAGCCCTCGTGAGGGGGTTGATGCTTCACCCCTCCACTTT
15	TRBV4-1	TRBD2	TRBJ2-1	NA	CASSHLAGAYNEQFF	TGCGCCAGCAGCCATTTAGCGGGAGCTTACAATGAGCAGTTCTTC
13	TRBV5-8	NA	TRBJ2-5	NA	CASSPRGQETQYF	TGTGCCAGCAGCCCGCGGGGACAAGAGACCCAGTACTTC
14	TRBV18	TRBD1	TRBJ2-7	NA	CASSPQGAVNEQYF	TGTGCCAGCTCACCTCAGGGGGCGGTCAACGAGCAGTACTTC
16	TRBV6-6	TRBD2	TRBJ2-7	NA	CASSYSTSGSGYEQYF	TGTGCCAGCAGTTACTCTACTAGCGGGAGTGGTTACGAGCAGTACTTC
12	TRBV6-1	TRBD2	TRBJ2-7	few	CASNRDYTEQYF	TGTGCCAGCAATCGGGACTATACCGAGCAGTACTTC
15	TRBV27	NA	TRBJ2-7	NA	CASSLKAGSSYEQYF	TGTGCCAGCAGTTTAAAGGCGGGTAGCTCCTACGAGCAGTACTTC
14	TRBV7-2	TRBD2	TRBJ2-7	NA	CASSFSGTSYEQYF	TGTGCCAGCAGCTTCAGCGGGACGTCCTACGAGCAGTACTTC
17	TRBV9	TRBD2	TRBJ2-1	NA	CASSTRPTSGSGNEQFF	TGTGCCAGCAGCACCCGACCGACTAGCGGGAGTGGTAATGAGCAGTTCTTC
15	TRBV19	NA	TRBJ2-6	NA	CASSLASSGANVLTF	TGTGCCAGTAGTTTGGCTTCCTCTGGGGCCAACGTCCTGACTTTC
14	TRBV6-1	NA	TRBJ1-1	NA	CASTGGGQPKEAFF	TGTGCCAGCACCGGGGGGGGTCAGCCGAAGGAGGCTTTCTTT
14	TRBV4-2	NA	TRBJ2-7	NA	CASRSGADGYEQYF	TGTGCCAGCAGGTCGGGAGCGGATGGGTACGAGCAGTACTTC
16	TRBV9	NA	TRBJ2-1	NA	CASSPDPRHKTGEQFF	TGTGCCAGCAGCCCGGACCCGAGACACAAGACTGGTGAGCAGTTCTTC
14	TRBV28	NA	TRBJ2-7	once	CASSWAGGDYEQYF	TGTGCCAGCAGTTGGGCCGGGGGAGACTACGAGCAGTACTTC
14	TRBV5-1	NA	TRBJ2-3	NA	CASSSRDRGDTQYF	TGCGCCAGCAGCTCCCGGGACCGGGGCGATACGCAGTATTTT
14	TRBV30	NA	TRBJ2-3	NA	CAWSVLGIRGTQYF	TGTGCCTGGAGTGTACTCGGGATCCGGGGTACGCAGTATTTT
14	TRBV7-6	NA	TRBJ2-7	NA	CASSLQANSYEQYF	TGTGCCAGCAGCTTACAAGCGAACTCCTACGAGCAGTACTTC
14	TRBV2	NA	TRBJ2-7	NA	CASSEEETSGEQYF	TGTGCCAGCAGTGAAGAGGAGACTTCTGGCGAGCAGTACTTC
15	TRBV18	NA	TRBJ2-3	NA	CASSPTTSLRDTQYF	TGTGCCAGCTCACCAACAACGTCCCTCAGGGATACGCAGTATTTT
11	TRBV18	NA	TRBJ2-3	NA	CASSQGDTQYF	TGTGCCAGCTCACAGGGAGATACGCAGTATTTT
11	TRBV6-5	NA	TRBJ2-7	NA	CASSYLFEQYF	TGTGCCAGCAGTTACTTATTCGAGCAGTACTTC
15	TRBV5-1	NA	TRBJ2-1	NA	CASSKTESSYNEQFF	TGCGCCAGCAGCAAGACCGAGAGCTCCTACAATGAGCAGTTCTTC
19	TRBV4-1	TRBD2	TRBJ2-3	NA	CASSPQGGPSGRLTDTQYF	TGCGCCAGCAGCCCCCAGGGGGGCCCTAGCGGGAGGCTCACAGATACGCAGTATTTT
12	TRBV28	TRBD2	TRBJ2-1	NA	CASSRLQGGPFF	TGTGCCAGCAGTCGCCTGCAGGGAGGGCCGTTCTTC
13	TRBV2	TRBD1	TRBJ2-5	NA	CASRSGGSETQYF	TGTGCCAGCAGATCAGGGGGTTCAGAGACCCAGTACTTC
14	TRBV7-2	TRBD1	TRBJ1-4	NA	CASSSRQGREKLFF	TGTGCCAGCAGCTCTCGACAGGGCAGGGAAAAACTGTTTTTT
13	TRBV18	NA	TRBJ2-5	NA	CASSPTDGRTQYF	TGTGCCAGCTCACCGACAGATGGGAGGACCCAGTACTTC
14	TRBV7-9	NA	TRBJ1-5	few	CASSLGQANQPQHF	TGTGCCAGCAGCTTAGGACAGGCCAATCAGCCCCAGCATTTT
13	TRBV28	NA	TRBJ1-5	NA	CASKTGSNQPQHF	TGTGCCAGCAAAACAGGTTCAAATCAGCCCCAGCATTTT
10	TRBV20-1	NA	TRBJ2-1	NA	CSALSDEQFF	TGCAGTGCCCTGTCTGATGAGCAGTTCTTC
15	TRBV9	TRBD2	TRBJ2-1	NA	CASSAGLAGGFEQFF	TGTGCCAGCAGCGCCGGACTAGCGGGAGGGTTTGAGCAGTTCTTC
14	TRBV28	TRBD1	TRBJ2-5	NA	CASRVTGYQETQYF	TGTGCCAGCAGGGTGACAGGGTACCAAGAGACCCAGTACTTC
18	TRBV10-3	TRBD2	TRBJ2-3	NA	CAISESGLAGVGKDTQYF	TGTGCCATCAGTGAGTCTGGGCTAGCGGGAGTTGGGAAAGATACGCAGTATTTT
14	TRBV7-3	NA	TRBJ1-1	once	CASSLGGLNTEAFF	TGTGCCAGCAGCTTAGGGGGGCTCAACACTGAAGCTTTCTTT
14	TRBV18	TRBD1	TRBJ1-1	NA	CASSPGQGSTEAFF	TGTGCCAGCTCACCGGGACAGGGAAGCACTGAAGCTTTCTTT
15	TRBV23-1	NA	TRBJ1-2	NA	CASSQSPGGAGGYTF	TGCGCCAGCAGTCAATCACCGGGGGGAGCCGGTGGCTACACCTTC
15	TRBV6-6	NA	TRBJ2-3	NA	CASSLEGTSTDTQYF	TGTGCCAGCAGCCTCGAGGGGACTAGCACAGATACGCAGTATTTT
18	TRBV11-3	NA	TRBJ1-3	NA	CASSLILRVRGVGNTIYF	TGTGCCAGCAGCTTAATCTTGCGGGTCAGGGGCGTCGGAAACACCATATATTTT
18	TRBV2	TRBD2	TRBJ2-3	NA	CASRDSSLLAGTTDTQYF	TGTGCCAGCAGGGACTCCTCCCTACTAGCGGGGACCACAGATACGCAGTATTTT
13	TRBV6-5	NA	TRBJ2-5	NA	CASRVSGQETQYF	TGTGCCAGCAGGGTTTCAGGTCAAGAGACCCAGTACTTC
15	TRBV9	TRBD2	TRBJ2-7	NA	CASSGRAGVDYEQYF	TGTGCCAGCAGCGGGAGAGCGGGAGTCGACTACGAGCAGTACTTC
16	TRBV7-9	TRBD2	TRBJ2-2	NA	CASIPGLAANTGELFF	TGTGCCAGCATCCCCGGACTAGCGGCTAACACCGGGGAGCTGTTTTTT
16	TRBV15	TRBD2	TRBJ2-5	NA	CATSRQGTSEGGTQYF	TGTGCCACCAGCAGACAGGGGACTAGCGAAGGGGGGACCCAGTACTTC
17	TRBV5-1	NA	TRBJ2-1	NA	CASSFGTSISSYNEQFF	TGCGCCAGCAGCTTCGGGACAAGTATATCTTCCTACAATGAGCAGTTCTTC
13	TRBV10-3	TRBD2	TRBJ2-2	NA	CAIRDYQTGELFF	TGTGCCATCCGGGACTACCAAACCGGGGAGCTGTTTTTT
15	TRBV5-1	NA	TRBJ1-1	NA	CASSPSGVSGTEAFF	TGCGCCAGCAGCCCCTCAGGGGTTAGTGGCACTGAAGCTTTCTTT
15	TRBV4-3	NA	TRBJ1-5	NA	CASSLSGGPGQPQHF	TGCGCCAGCAGCCTCTCGGGGGGGCCGGGGCAGCCCCAGCATTTT
18	TRBV9	TRBD2	TRBJ2-1	NA	CASTPGASGRINYNEQFF	TGTGCCAGCACCCCTGGGGCTAGCGGGAGGATTAACTACAATGAGCAGTTCTTC
14	TRBV19	TRBD1	TRBJ2-7	once	CASSNRGLIYEQYF	TGTGCCAGTAGTAACAGGGGGCTGATCTACGAGCAGTACTTC